One and the same sample provided the 10 T cell receptor beta chains below, sequenced in a study of OX40 agonist ivuxolimab in advanced cancers. The repertoire was sequenced with immunoSEQ multiplex PCR; TCRdb's copy has only in-frame clones and lacks some. The sample has approximately 52,000 clones; around 94% are singletons. Sequences were derived from CD4+ or CD8+ T cells sorted from blood, sampled in a trial of the OX40 agonist ivuxolimab. These receptors came from an adult with an advanced solid tumor such as melanoma, head and neck, liver or kidney cancer.

The chain uses TRBV10-2 and TRBJ2-1, with 8 bases lining up with TRBD2. CDR1 WSHSY and CDR2 SAAADI come from the germline V gene. The CDR3 is 14 amino acids. V gave up 3 bases and J gave up 5 bases; unmatched junction bases: 3. CDR3 region: CASSELADDNEQFF. The CDR3 nucleotides read TGCGCCAGCAGTGAACTAGCGGACGACAATGAGCAGTTCTTC.

In DNA form, the CDR3 reads TGTGCCAGCAGCTTTCCAGGGCGGCAGACCCAGTACTTC. Protein: CASSFPGRQTQYF. The chain recombines TRBV7-9 with TRBJ2-5, with D tentatively TRBD1 (5 bases). Germline values: CDR1 SEHNR, CDR2 FQNEAQ (reference sequence). The CDR3 contains 13 residues. The V end lost 3 bases, the J end lost 6 bases, and 11 bases lay between the germline ends.

As regards this clone: A read error may produce the germline difference seen at one junction end. The V gene is TRBV4-2, the J gene TRBJ1-5, with 9 bases fitting TRBD1. From germline, CDR1 is LGHNA and CDR2 YNFKEQ. The CDR3 consists of 15 residues. CDR3 region: CASSKDRGSNQPQHF. The CDR3 DNA sequence: TGTGCCAGCAGCAAAGACAGGGGGAGCAATCAGCCCCAGCATTTT.

J is TRBJ2-2 and V is TRBV5-1, with D unresolved. Germline V CDR1 and CDR2: SGHRS, YFSETQ. V was pared by 0 bases and J by 4 bases, with 7 bases between. This CDR3 contains 14 residues. CDR3 nucleotides: TGCGCCAGCAGCTTGGAGGCCAGCACCGGGGAGCTGTTTTTT. It yields the protein CASSLEASTGELFF.

This clone came up once. This chain links TRBV29-1 with TRBJ1-1; D gene uncertain. With 7 bases removed from V and 1 base from J, the gap between germline ends came to 22 bases. This CDR3 has 16 amino acids. Germline loops: CDR1 SQVTM, CDR2 ANQGSEA. The CDR3 nucleotides read TGCAGCGCCAGCCCCGTACTGGGTCAGCCGAACACTGAAGCTTTCTTT. Protein sequence: CSASPVLGQPNTEAFF.

V gene TRBV4-1 combines with J gene TRBJ2-5; D is possibly TRBD1 or TRBD2 (7 bases each). Germline assignment: CDR1 MGHRA and CDR2 YSYEKL. Trimming cost V 6 bases and J 11 bases, with 25 bases left between them. The CDR3 is 15 residues long. The CDR3 region has the DNA TGCGCCAGCAGACGCGACGGACAGGTCGGGCGGGAGCAGTACTTC. It encodes CASRRDGQVGREQYF.

This chain uses TRBV7-9 with TRBJ2-1; D gene unclear. CDR1 and CDR2 from the germline V gene are SEHNR and FQNEAQ (reference sequence). The length of the CDR3 is 12 residues. V shed 5 bases and J shed 5 bases, with 7 bases lying between them. This chain's CDR3 is CASSLVDNEQFF. CDR3 coding DNA: TGTGCCAGCAGCCTTGTGGACAATGAGCAGTTCTTC.

The chain is built from TRBV14 and TRBJ2-1, with D possibly TRBD2 on 6 matching bases. Trimming cost V 0 bases and J 4 bases, with 16 bases left between them. Germline CDR1 and CDR2: SGHDN and FVKESK. CDR3 length: 17 residues. CDR3 sequence (DNA): TGTGCCAGCAGCCAAGAGTCGGTAGCGGTTTCATACAATGAGCAGTTCTTC. Protein product: CASSQESVAVSYNEQFF. Full variable domain (remainder filled in from reference TRBV14 and TRBJ2-1): EAGVTQFPSHSVIEKGQTVTLRCDPISGHDNLYWYRRVMGKEIKFLLHFVKESKQDESGMPNNRFLAERTGGTYSTLKVQPAELEDSGVYFCASSQESVAVSYNEQFFGPGTRLTVL.

The V gene is TRBV25-1, the J gene TRBJ2-1, with D tentatively TRBD2 (5 bases). The CDR3 covers 16 residues. Per the germline V gene, CDR1 is MGHDK and CDR2 is SYGVNS. Trimming stripped 2 bases from V and 3 bases from J, with 14 bases between. CDR3 loop: CASSEIPLADYNEQFF. DNA of the CDR3: TGTGCCAGCAGTGAAATCCCGCTAGCAGACTACAATGAGCAGTTCTTC.

This clone has a single count. Other DNA sequences in this specimen translate into the identical CDR3. The chain has TRBV30 and TRBJ1-5; 7 nucleotides align to TRBD1. Losses at the gene ends were 2 bases for V and 2 bases for J; bases not matched to a gene: 3. Germline V gene lookup returns CDR1 GTSNPN and CDR2 SVGIG (reference sequence). The CDR3 totals 14 residues. The CDR3 here is CAWSYRGGNQPQHF. CDR3 nucleotide sequence: TGTGCCTGGAGTTACAGGGGTGGCAATCAGCCCCAGCATTTT.